These 14 T cell receptor beta chains came from one sample sequenced in a study of cytotoxic CD8 clonotypes in ibrutinib-treated CLL. Profiling relied on immunoSEQ multiplex PCR, and the TCRdb table lists in-frame clones only, not all of them. The sample includes some 350,000 clones, roughly 71% seen only once; the top ten take about 5.9%. Material: PBMCs, obtained after 36 months of ibrutinib treatment. These receptor sequences come from a human donor with chronic lymphocytic leukemia.

Only a few counts were recorded for this clone. The rearrangement links TRBV4-3 to TRBJ2-7, with D perhaps assigned TRBD1 or TRBD2 (5 bases each). The CDR3 is 16 amino acids. The germline CDR1 and CDR2 sequences are LGHNA and YSLEER. V was clipped by 0 bases and J by 0 bases, with 12 bases between them. Written as DNA, the CDR3 is TGCGCCAGCAGCCAAGAACCGGGACGACCCTCCTACGAGCAGTACTTC. Its translation is CASSQEPGRPSYEQYF.

The rearrangement links TRBV29-1 to TRBJ2-7, with D possibly being TRBD1 (5 bases). CDR1 and CDR2 from the germline V gene are SQVTM and ANQGSEA. This CDR3 spans 15 amino acids. Trimming stripped 6 bases from V and 4 bases from J, with 22 bases between. The CDR3 sequence is CSVETGPGFGYEQYF. The CDR3 DNA sequence: TGCAGCGTCGAAACAGGTCCGGGTTTTGGATACGAGCAGTACTTC.

With respect to this clone: The junction shows a germline mismatch at one end, possibly a read error. V usage is TRBV10-3 and J usage is TRBJ1-2; the D is unclear. The CDR3 is 13 amino acids. Looked up from germline, CDR1 is ENHRY and CDR2 is SYGVKD. The DNA of the CDR3 is TGTGCCAGCAGTTGGACCGGGTTAGAGGGCTACACCTTC. Residues: CASSWTGLEGYTF.

The V and J genes are TRBV5-5 and TRBJ1-4; D perhaps matches TRBD1 (6 bases). Germline lookup yields CDR1 SGHKS and CDR2 YYEKEE (reference sequence). Trimming cost V 4 bases and J 7 bases, with 17 bases left between them. The CDR3 spans 15 residues. This CDR3 reads CASSGVQGSLEKLFF. CDR3 bases: TGTGCCAGCAGCGGTGTCCAGGGGTCCCTTGAAAAACTGTTTTTT.

The rearrangement links TRBV25-1 to TRBJ1-1, with D hard to call. The CDR3 consists of 14 residues. Germline V gene data show CDR1 as MGHDK and CDR2 as SYGVNS. V lost 5 bases, J lost 6 bases, and 16 bases lay in between. CDR3 DNA: TGTGCCAGCAGTCCCCTTAGAGGGTTCCCTGAAGCTTTCTTT. Translating gives CASSPLRGFPEAFF.

This clone was counted a few times. The DNA for the CDR3 is TGTGCCAGCAGTGGGTACGGCCTTCCGAACACTGAAGCTTTCTTT. Its protein is CASSGYGLPNTEAFF. This chain joins TRBV6-1 and TRBJ1-1; D is uncertain. Germline lookup yields CDR1 MNHNS and CDR2 SASEGT. Trimming took off 4 bases at V and 1 base at J, with 13 bases between the two ends. This CDR3 contains 15 residues.

The chain employs TRBV2 and TRBJ1-6; D possibly corresponds to TRBD1 (6 bases). The V gene lost 5 bases and the J gene lost 0 bases, with 23 bases spanning the gap. Germline V lookup: CDR1 SNHLY, CDR2 FYNNEI. The CDR3 totals 20 residues. CDR3 in DNA: TGTGCCAGCAGTCCCATGCTACCGGGACAACCGAGCTCCTATAATTCACCCCTCCACTTT. Its translation: CASSPMLPGQPSSYNSPLHF.

Comment on this clone: Within the sample, other DNA sequences also encode this same CDR3. The chain joins TRBV7-8 to TRBJ2-5; D is uncertain. The V end lost 4 bases, the J end lost 5 bases, and 14 bases lay between the germline ends. The CDR3 contains 14 residues. Germline V gene lookup returns CDR1 SGHVS and CDR2 FQNEAQ. The CDR3 loop reads CASSSPDPAETQYF. CDR3 sequence (DNA): TGTGCCAGCAGCTCCCCCGACCCCGCCGAGACCCAGTACTTC.

The chain employs TRBV29-1 and TRBJ2-4, with 11 nucleotides matching TRBD2. CDR3 size: 18 residues. From germline, CDR1 is SQVTM and CDR2 ANQGSEA. The CDR3 is CNAQGTSGGGRAKNIQYF. The CDR3 nucleotides are TGCAACGCCCAAGGGACTAGCGGAGGGGGTCGGGCCAAAAACATTCAGTACTTC.

This clone came up once. The chain recombines TRBV2 with TRBJ2-7, with 12 bases aligning to TRBD1. The V and J ends lost 3 bases and 5 bases, in that order; junction bases with no gene match: 5. The germline gives CDR1 SNHLY, CDR2 FYNNEI. The CDR3 loop spans 15 amino acids. The CDR3 bases are TGTGCCAGCAGTGACCCGGGACAGGGGGCGGACGAGCAGTACTTC. Amino acid sequence: CASSDPGQGADEQYF. The full variable domain, with the rest looked up from reference TRBV2 and TRBJ2-7, is EPEVTQTPSHQVTQMGQEVILRCVPISNHLYFYWYRQILGQKVEFLVSFYNNEISEKSEIFDDQFSVERPDGSNFTLKIRSTKLEDSAMYFCASSDPGQGADEQYFGPGTRLTVT.

This chain connects TRBV28 to TRBJ1-4; a possible D gene is TRBD1 (6 bases). In germline, CDR1 is MDHEN, CDR2 SYDVKM. V was trimmed by 3 bases and J by 4 bases, leaving 12 bases between them. The CDR3 contains 15 residues. CDR3 in amino acids: CASSLAGGGNEKLFF. CDR3 sequence (DNA): TGTGCCAGCAGTTTGGCGGGGGGCGGTAATGAAAAACTGTTTTTT.

This clone was observed a few times. The rearrangement uses TRBV4-1 and TRBJ1-2; D not certain. The V end was cut by 1 base, the J end by 7 bases, with 16 bases between. This CDR3 region has 15 residues. Germline CDR1 MGHRA, CDR2 YSYEKL. The CDR3, as DNA: TGCGCCAGCAGCCAAGGGTTCAGCCCCTCCTCTGGCTACACCTTC. It encodes CASSQGFSPSSGYTF.

The genes are TRBV4-3 and TRBJ2-7; D ambiguous. Trimming removed 2 bases at V and 3 bases at J, with 14 bases between. The CDR3 contains 15 residues. The germline V gene has CDR1 LGHNA and CDR2 YSLEER. CDR3 loop: CASSQNTGYGYEQYF. CDR3 nucleotides: TGCGCCAGCAGCCAAAACACGGGTTACGGCTACGAGCAGTACTTC.

This chain joins TRBV5-1 and TRBJ2-7; weak D call: TRBD1 (5 bases). Per germline, CDR1 SGHRS and CDR2 YFSETQ. The CDR3 consists of 15 residues. Trimming pared 4 bases from V and 2 bases from J, leaving 16 bases between. CDR3: CASSPTVGVAYEQYF. As DNA, the CDR3 is TGCGCCAGCAGCCCCACCGTAGGGGTCGCCTACGAGCAGTACTTC.